This TCR beta chain was sequenced for a study of blood T cell repertoires in COVID-19. Study summary: COVID-19 samples, acute and convalescent, were from the United States, Italy and Spain. T cells, B-cell-depleted T cells, or PBMCs supplied cDNA or gDNA.

Germline V gene data show CDR1 as LNHDA and CDR2 as SQIVND (reference sequence). The V gene lost 7 bases and the J gene lost 4 bases, with 13 bases spanning the gap. The CDR3 runs 13 residues. As handled by the study authors: Estimation of nucleated cell counts relied on the amplification of reference gene primers. Profiled with immunoSEQ multiplex PCR; TCRdb holds only in-frame clones, not every one. From that table come the V and J calls and clone size; the DNA was used to work out D and trimming. The top ten hold 1.5% to 2% of the sample, which has hundreds of thousands of clones, just over 85% seen once. Recovery among Cohort 3 donors was established by two negative PCRs, clearance, or symptom resolution. Only a few counts were recorded for this clone.

Material for sequencing was PBMCs or T cells enriched from blood (not recorded which). The sequence was obtained from a middle-aged man who had recovered from COVID-19. The gene calls are TRBV19 and TRBJ1-2; no reliable D call. The DNA for the CDR3 is TGTGCCAGTACGCCTGAGGGATTCTATGGCTACACCTTC. This encodes CASTPEGFYGYTF. Looking up the rest from reference TRBV19 and TRBJ1-2 gives the full variable domain: DGGITQSPKYLFRKEGQNVTLSCEQNLNHDAMYWYRQDPGQGLRLIYYSQIVNDFQKGDIAEGYSVSREKKESFPLTVTSAQKNPTAFYLCASTPEGFYGYTFGSGTRLTVV.